Each of the 21 T cell receptor beta chains below was sequenced from the same sample in a study of somatic mutations in cytotoxic T cells in rheumatoid arthritis. Sequenced by immunoSEQ multiplex PCR; TCRdb stores in-frame clones only, minus some. The data contain approximately 6,400 clones, roughly 77% of them seen just once; the ten biggest clones take up 30%. The sequencing used CD8+ T cells sorted from blood, collected at a follow-up visit. All receptors derive from a woman in her seventies with rheumatoid arthritis.

This clone appeared a single time. CDR3 sequence: CASSVARDSGANVLTF. DNA for the CDR3: TGTGCCAGCAGCGTAGCCAGGGACTCTGGGGCCAACGTCCTGACTTTC. The chain links TRBV9 to TRBJ2-6, with a possible D match to TRBD1 (5 bases). The CDR3 loop spans 16 amino acids. Germline V lookup: CDR1 SGDLS, CDR2 YYNGEE. The V and J ends lost 0 bases and 0 bases respectively, with 7 bases between them.

The chain uses TRBV7-8 and TRBJ1-4; D call uncertain. Germline assignment: CDR1 SGHVS and CDR2 FQNEAQ. Trimming removed 5 bases from V and 3 bases from J, with 10 bases in between. The CDR3 sequence is 14 residues long. CDR3 amino acids: CASSPDASNEKLFF. CDR3 bases: TGTGCCAGCAGCCCGGACGCCTCTAATGAAAAACTGTTTTTT.

This clone appeared a few times. The rearrangement links TRBV10-3 to TRBJ2-1; unclear D gene. The CDR3 is 14 residues long. Germline-derived CDR1 and CDR2 are ENHRY and SYGVKD. Trimming pared 0 bases from V and 10 bases from J, leaving 13 bases between. CDR3 amino acids: CAISESSSTREQFF. Here the CDR3 DNA reads TGTGCCATCAGTGAGTCAAGTTCGACGAGGGAGCAGTTCTTC.

The chain is built from TRBV7-8 and TRBJ2-3; D unclear. With 1 base removed from V and 1 base from J, the gap between germline ends came to 6 bases. CDR1 and CDR2 from the germline V gene are SGHVS and FQNEAQ. CDR3 length equals 14 residues. The DNA for the CDR3 is TGTGCCAGCAGCTTAGAAGGTGGCACAGATACGCAGTATTTT. It yields the protein CASSLEGGTDTQYF. Full variable domain (outside the CDR3, taken from reference TRBV7-8 and TRBJ2-3): GAGVSQSPRYKVAKRGQDVALRCDPISGHVSLFWYQQALGQGPEFLTYFQNEAQLDKSGLPSDRFFAERPEGSVSTLKIQRTQQEDSAVYLCASSLEGGTDTQYFGPGTRLTVL.

The V gene is TRBV7-9, the J gene TRBJ2-1, with D unresolved. The V gene's germline CDR1 is SEHNR and CDR2 FQNEAQ (reference sequence). CDR3 length: 15 amino acids. Trimming removed 4 bases at V and 3 bases at J, with 13 bases between. DNA for the CDR3: TGTGCCAGCAGCTCGGATCTTGCCCACTACAATGAGCAGTTCTTC. Its translation: CASSSDLAHYNEQFF.

This clone is a singleton in its sample. V gene TRBV4-1 combines with J gene TRBJ2-7; tentative D call: TRBD2 (6 bases). Trimming removed 1 base at V and 0 bases at J, with 13 bases between. The CDR3 contains 16 residues. Germline values: CDR1 MGHRA, CDR2 YSYEKL. CDR3 sequence reads: CASSQAGDLSSYEQYF. For the CDR3, the DNA is TGCGCCAGCAGCCAAGCTGGGGACTTGAGCTCCTACGAGCAGTACTTC.

The chain is built from TRBV5-5 and TRBJ2-7, with 8 nucleotides matching TRBD2. CDR1 is SGHKS and CDR2 is YYEKEE in the germline V gene (reference sequence). The trim removed 0 bases at V and 3 bases at J, leaving 2 bases unmatched. The CDR3 runs to 14 residues. Written as DNA, the CDR3 is TGTGCCAGCAGCTTGGTCGGGGGGGTCTACGAGCAGTACTTC. It encodes CASSLVGGVYEQYF.

The chain links TRBV5-8 to TRBJ2-7; maybe TRBD1 (6 bases). V was shortened by 7 bases and J by 3 bases, with 14 bases between the two germline ends. The CDR3 is 13 residues long. From germline, CDR1 is SGHTS and CDR2 YDEGEE. The chain's CDR3 is CASVTGIFYEQYF. The CDR3 DNA follows: TGTGCCAGCGTAACAGGGATATTCTACGAGCAGTACTTC.

This clone was seen a few times. This sequence joins TRBV19 and TRBJ1-2; D is ambiguous. V lost 5 bases and J lost 6, with 16 bases in between. Germline V lookup: CDR1 LNHDA, CDR2 SQIVND (reference sequence). The CDR3 spans 14 residues. CDR3 DNA: TGTGCCAGTAGTGGAGCCCACATTTTTAATGGCTACACCTTC. Residues: CASSGAHIFNGYTF.

The J gene is TRBJ2-7, the V gene TRBV6-5; D is unresolved. Between the trimmed V and J ends, which lost 3 bases and 4 bases, there was a span of 19 bases. The germline gives CDR1 MNHEY, CDR2 SVGAGI. CDR3 length: 16 amino acids. This chain's CDR3 is CASSYKGMRPVYEQYF. CDR3 coding DNA: TGTGCCAGCAGTTATAAAGGGATGCGGCCGGTATACGAGCAGTACTTC.

The chain links TRBV2 to TRBJ2-7, with TRBD1 matching over 7 bases. Germline V lookup: CDR1 SNHLY, CDR2 FYNNEI. The CDR3 covers 13 residues. After removal of 6 bases from V and 3 bases from J, the junction contained 5 bases not matched to a gene. CDR3 sequence (DNA): TGTGCCAGCAGGATGGGGACAGACTACGAGCAGTACTTC. Its translation: CASRMGTDYEQYF.

The chain combines TRBV19 with TRBJ2-7, with D maybe TRBD1 (5 bases). The CDR3 extends over 17 amino acids. Germline-derived CDR1 and CDR2 are LNHDA and SQIVND (reference sequence). V was shortened by 1 base and J by 3 bases, with 19 bases between the two germline ends. The CDR3 coding sequence is TGTGCCAGTAGTATAGGGGGCGAAACTCCTGCGGTCTACGAGCAGTACTTC. Residues: CASSIGGETPAVYEQYF.

This sequence joins TRBV27 and TRBJ2-7; D remains unclear. CDR3 size: 13 residues. V shed 3 bases and J shed 2 bases, with 8 bases lying between them. Per germline, CDR1 MNHEY and CDR2 SMNVEV (reference sequence). This CDR3 reads CASSFRVAYEQYF. The CDR3 DNA reads TGTGCCAGCAGTTTCCGGGTAGCCTACGAGCAGTACTTC.

The chain's CDR3 is CASSDRVSEQYF. The CDR3 DNA reads as TGTGCCAGCAGTGACAGGGTTAGCGAGCAGTACTTC. The J gene is TRBJ2-5, the V gene TRBV25-1, with D perhaps TRBD1 (5 bases). The assigned J gene may be wrong: the sequence end matches TRBJ2-7 better. CDR1 MGHDK and CDR2 SYGVNS come from the germline V gene. The CDR3 is 12 amino acids.

CDR3: CASSFLGGDGYTF. The CDR3 DNA reads TGTGCCAGCAGCTTCCTGGGGGGGGATGGCTACACCTTC. The rearrangement uses TRBV7-6 and TRBJ1-2; a possible D gene is TRBD1 (5 bases). V shed 3 bases and J shed 6 bases, with 11 bases lying between them. This CDR3 region has 13 residues. The V gene's germline CDR1 is SGHVS and CDR2 FNYEAQ.

V and J are TRBV28 and TRBJ2-1; D possibly corresponds to TRBD2 (6 bases). Germline CDR1 MDHEN, CDR2 SYDVKM. V lost 5 bases and J 11 bases, leaving 16 bases between the germline ends. The length of the CDR3 is 13 residues. The CDR3 DNA reads TGTGCCAGCAGTGGCTACTCGGGACTGCAGCAGTTCTTC. This translates into CASSGYSGLQQFF.

This clone appeared a single time. An end of the junction does not agree with germline; a read error may underlie this. The rearrangement uses TRBV11-3 and TRBJ1-3; D remains ambiguous. Per the germline V gene, CDR1 is SGHNT and CDR2 is YENEEA. The CDR3 consists of 15 residues. CDR3 DNA: TGTGCCAGCAGCCTAGACGGGGACTCTGGAAACACCATATATTTT. It is translated as CASSLDGDSGNTIYF.

The genes are TRBV6-5 and TRBJ2-5; D ambiguous. The end of the DNA aligns better with TRBJ2-7, so the J call may be wrong. The CDR3 runs 14 residues. Germline lookup yields CDR1 MNHEY and CDR2 SVGAGI. CDR3 region: CASSYRPEAYEQYF. The DNA of the CDR3 is TGTGCCAGCAGTTACCGACCCGAAGCCTACGAGCAGTACTTC.

The chain has TRBV7-3 and TRBJ1-1; TRBD1 is a possible D gene (6 bases). The CDR3 has 16 residues. Trimming removed 2 bases at V and 6 bases at J, with 19 bases between. CDR1 SGHTA and CDR2 FQGTGA come from the germline V gene. This chain's CDR3 is CASSLELWGPLSEAFF. The CDR3, as DNA: TGTGCCAGCAGCTTAGAATTGTGGGGGCCTCTTTCTGAAGCTTTCTTT.

The chain is built from TRBV28 and TRBJ2-7; D remains ambiguous. The CDR3 sequence is 14 residues long. The germline gives CDR1 MDHEN, CDR2 SYDVKM. V shed 3 bases and J shed 1 base, with 10 bases lying between them. CDR3 region: CASSFGQESYEQYF. The CDR3 DNA reads as TGTGCCAGCAGTTTCGGGCAGGAGTCCTACGAGCAGTACTTC.

In its sample, this clone was seen a few times. The gene calls are TRBV7-9 and TRBJ1-6; D might be TRBD1 (5 bases). The germline CDR1 and CDR2 sequences are SEHNR and FQNEAQ (reference sequence). The CDR3 contains 14 residues. Deletions cut 4 bases from V and 9 bases from J, with 13 bases between. In DNA form, the CDR3 reads TGTGCCAGCAGCTCGACCCTCGGGGCTTCACCCCTCCACTTT. Its protein product is CASSSTLGASPLHF. Looking up the rest from reference TRBV7-9 and TRBJ1-6 gives the full variable domain: DTGVSQNPRHKITKRGQNVTFRCDPISEHNRLYWYRQTLGQGPEFLTYFQNEAQLEKSRLLSDRFSAERPKGSFSTLEIQRTEQGDSAMYLCASSSTLGASPLHFGNGTRLTVT.